This T cell receptor (beta chain) was identified in a study of T-cell memory formation after mild COVID-19. Study overall: TCR clustering was largely donor specific. Study findings and constraints: Shrinking CD4+ clones resided mostly in CM and EM, and CD8+ ones in EMRA.

This clonotype came up a few times. The antigen is not known. 5'RACE primed at constant segments yielded TCR alpha and TCR beta cDNA libraries bearing sample barcodes and UMIs. Each CDR3 protein gets one entry after TCRdb re-called the 5' RACE reads with MiXCR. The repertoire holds around 430,000 distinct CDR3 sequences, about a sixth seen once, with 20% to 25% in the top ten. V was clipped by 8 bases and J by 3 bases; unmatched bases: 9. Looked up from germline, CDR1 is KGHSH and CDR2 is LQKENI. The CDR3 runs 14 residues. This TCR was sampled from a man between 18 and 29 years old who had mild COVID-19 (a few samples of this study predate the infection). Cell type and time point are not known. This chain joins TRBV18 and TRBJ2-5, with 7 nucleotides matching TRBD2. Input material: PBMCs or a T cell subset sorted from them (not recorded which). CDR3 DNA sequence: TGTGCCAGCCAAAGAGGCGGGGGAGAAGAGACCCAGTACTTC. It yields the protein CASQRGGGEETQYF. Full variable domain (outside the CDR3, taken from reference TRBV18 and TRBJ2-5): NAGVMQNPRHLVRRRGQEARLRCSPMKGHSHVYWYRQLPEEGLKFMVYLQKENIIDESGMPKERFSAEFPKEGPSILRIQQVVRGDSAAYFCASQRGGGEETQYFGPGTRLLVL.